The present TCR beta chain was sequenced within a study of siplizumab effects on memory and regulatory T cells. This clone was recorded once. Only in-frame clones appear in the TCRdb table, and some are missing; sequencing was by immunoSEQ multiplex PCR. The table includes around 68,000 clones, over 70% detected once. The material sequenced was Tregs sorted from blood. This sequence was found in a human donor in good health.

The CDR3 DNA is TGCAGCGTTGGAAGCCCTCGTGAGGGTGCCTACAATGAGCAGTTCTTC. This gives the protein CSVGSPREGAYNEQFF. The chain joins TRBV29-1 to TRBJ2-1; weak D call: TRBD2 (5 bases). Germline V lookup: CDR1 SQVTM, CDR2 ANQGSEA. The CDR3 contains 16 residues. Trimming removed 4 bases at V and 2 bases at J, with 18 bases between.